These 28 T cell receptor beta chains came from one sample sequenced in a study of T-cell reconstitution after alpha-beta-depleted transplantation in children. Unique molecular identifiers were incorporated into the prepared TCRbeta library. A single record per CDR3 protein comes from TCRdb applying MiXCR to the PCR reads. The table shows over 450,000 distinct CDR3 sequences, with 10% occurring only once. The sample in question was PBMCs, obtained before TCRalphabeta/CD19-depleted stem cell transplant. The receptors originated from a child aged 2 to 9 with inherited bone marrow failure, due to receive a stem cell transplant.

As for this clonotype: One base away lies a much larger clone, so this may be a sequencing read error. The chain recombines TRBV3-1 with TRBJ2-7, with TRBD2 as a possible D gene (5 bases). Trimming stripped 1 base from V and 3 bases from J, with 13 bases between. The CDR3 is 15 residues long. Germline CDR1 is LGHDT and CDR2 is YNNKEL (reference sequence). The CDR3 sequence is CASSQGPAADYEQYF. In DNA form, the CDR3 reads TGTGCCAGCAGCCAAGGCCCAGCGGCAGACTACGAGCAGTACTTC.

Many counts were recorded for this clonotype. The J gene is TRBJ2-7, the V gene TRBV10-3, with D possibly TRBD1 on 5 matching bases. Germline CDR1 and CDR2: ENHRY and SYGVKD. V lost 2 bases to trimming and J lost 3 bases, with 5 bases between them. The CDR3 covers 12 residues. The CDR3: CAISEQGYEQYF. CDR3 sequence (DNA): TGTGCCATCAGTGAGCAGGGCTACGAGCAGTACTTC.

This clonotype has ten or more counts. The chain employs TRBV3-1 and TRBJ2-1, with 10 nucleotides matching TRBD2. Germline CDR1 LGHDT, CDR2 YNNKEL (reference sequence). The CDR3 runs to 16 residues. J lost 4 bases, V lost 4 bases, and 7 bases had no gene match. The CDR3 DNA reads as TGTGCCAGCAGCCGGATCACTAGCGGGACTTACAATGAGCAGTTCTTC. Translating it yields CASSRITSGTYNEQFF.

This clonotype was observed many times. The chain links TRBV15 to TRBJ2-2; TRBD1 is a possible D gene (6 bases). The CDR3 consists of 19 residues. The germline V gene encodes CDR1 LNHNV and CDR2 YYDKDF (reference sequence). The V end lost 0 bases, the J end lost 4 bases, and 21 bases lay between the germline ends. In DNA, the CDR3 is TGTGCCACCAGCAGAGAACAGGGAGCGTTATTTAGGGCCACCGGGGAGCTGTTTTTT. It yields the protein CATSREQGALFRATGELFF.

As DNA, the CDR3 is TGTGCCAGTAGTATAGCCGGTGTACGGTACTTC. As protein: CASSIAGVRYF. This chain connects TRBV19 to TRBJ2-5; D remains ambiguous. The CDR3 consists of 11 residues. Germline loops: CDR1 LNHDA, CDR2 SQIVND (reference sequence). The V and J ends lost 1 base and 13 bases respectively, with 10 bases between them.

This clonotype was counted at least ten times. The rearrangement joins TRBV7-9 to TRBJ2-3, with a weak D call TRBD1 (6 bases). With 5 bases removed from V and 6 bases from J, the gap between germline ends came to 12 bases. CDR3 length equals 13 residues. Germline loops: CDR1 SEHNR, CDR2 FQNEAQ (reference sequence). The chain's CDR3 is CASSTRQADTQYF. The DNA for the CDR3 is TGTGCCAGCAGCACCAGACAGGCGGATACGCAGTATTTT.

Ten or more counts support this clonotype. The genes are TRBV30 and TRBJ2-7, with TRBD1 matching 7 bases. V was pared by 5 bases and J by 2 bases, with 6 bases of the junction left unmatched. CDR1 GTSNPN and CDR2 SVGIG come from the germline V gene (reference sequence). The CDR3 is 13 amino acids. The CDR3 region has the DNA TGTGCCTGGGCAACAGGGGTGGCCTACGAGCAGTACTTC. As protein: CAWATGVAYEQYF.

This clonotype was counted a few times. In this CDR3 the conserved last residue, phenylalanine or tryptophan, is missing, so a read error is likely. The DNA is omitted, as the CDR3 cannot be located on it reliably, and the CDR3 follows TCRdb's listing. The chain joins TRBV7-9 to TRBJ2-2; the table's D call, TRBD2, was not checked against the DNA. The CDR3 has 12 amino acids, counting both end residues. Per germline, CDR1 SEHNR and CDR2 FQNEAQ (reference sequence). CDR3 residues: CASSPRPGPAVS.

At least ten counts were recorded for this clonotype. The chain is built from TRBV18 and TRBJ2-3; D uncertain. CDR1 is KGHSH, CDR2 LQKENI, per germline. The V end lost 5 bases, the J end lost 3 bases, and 6 bases lay between the germline ends. The CDR3 consists of 12 residues. The CDR3 nucleotides read TGTGCCAGCTCAAGAGTGACAGATACGCAGTATTTT. Its protein product is CASSRVTDTQYF.

This chain links TRBV19 with TRBJ1-1; the D is unclear. The CDR3 loop spans 14 amino acids. V lost 3 bases and J 1 base, leaving 9 bases between the germline ends. Germline CDR1 is LNHDA and CDR2 is SQIVND (reference sequence). CDR3 sequence: CASSIEGENTEAFF. In nucleotides, the CDR3 is TGTGCCAGTAGTATCGAGGGAGAGAACACTGAAGCTTTCTTT.

The table lists this clonotype with many counts. The J gene is TRBJ2-7, the V gene TRBV5-1, with D perhaps matching TRBD2 (5 bases). Deletions cut 0 bases from V and 0 bases from J, with 10 bases between. Germline V gives CDR1 SGHRS, CDR2 YFSETQ. CDR3 size: 15 residues. The CDR3 sequence: CASSLAPSNSYEQYF. DNA for the CDR3: TGCGCCAGCAGCTTGGCCCCTAGCAACTCCTACGAGCAGTACTTC.

This clonotype appeared many times. This sequence joins TRBV9 and TRBJ1-1, with a tentative D call TRBD1 (6 bases). The ends were cut back, 3 bases at V and 9 bases at J, with 18 bases in the middle. CDR3 length: 14 residues. CDR1 is SGDLS and CDR2 is YYNGEE in the germline V gene. This CDR3 reads CASSARGGRTKAFF. The CDR3 nucleotides are TGTGCCAGCAGCGCGAGGGGGGGGAGGACAAAAGCTTTCTTT.

This clonotype was recorded a few times. The genes are TRBV19 and TRBJ2-3, with 9 nucleotides matching TRBD2. With V trimmed by 3 bases and J by 2 bases, 18 bases remained unmatched. This CDR3 has 20 amino acids. Germline-derived CDR1 and CDR2 are LNHDA and SQIVND (reference sequence). CDR3 nucleotides: TGTGCCAGTAGTATCACGTATGATGGAATAGCGGGAGTGGACACAGATACGCAGTATTTT. Its translation: CASSITYDGIAGVDTDTQYF.

The rearrangement joins TRBV12-3 or TRBV12-4 to TRBJ2-3; 10 nucleotides agree with TRBD2. V lost 4 bases, J lost 5 bases, and 3 bases stayed unmatched. This CDR3 region has 14 residues. CDR3 DNA sequence: TGTGCCAGCAGTTCACTAGCGGGGATAGATACGCAGTATTTT. Translated, it gives CASSSLAGIDTQYF.

At least ten counts were recorded for this clonotype. The gene calls are TRBV20-1 and TRBJ2-1; weak D call: TRBD2 (5 bases). Per germline, CDR1 DFQATT and CDR2 SNEGSKA (reference sequence). This CDR3 spans 16 amino acids. The CDR3 sequence is CSPLRTGASSYNEQFF. CDR3 nucleotide sequence: TGCAGCCCCCTTAGGACTGGCGCCAGCTCCTACAATGAGCAGTTCTTC.

This clonotype was observed a few times. The gene calls are TRBV5-6 and TRBJ2-5; D is possibly TRBD1 or TRBD2 (5 bases each). This CDR3 is 12 amino acids long. Germline assignment: CDR1 SGHDT and CDR2 YYEEEE. Trimming shortened V by 7 bases and J by 5 bases, and 12 bases separated the two germline ends. The CDR3 spells CASRSGTETQYF. The CDR3 DNA reads TGTGCCAGCCGATCCGGGACGGAGACCCAGTACTTC.

V usage is TRBV4-3 and J usage is TRBJ1-2, with 7 bases aligning to TRBD1. This CDR3 has 18 amino acids. J gave up 5 bases and V 2 bases, and 17 bases lay outside the gene matches. The germline V gene encodes CDR1 LGHNA and CDR2 YSLEER. CDR3: CASSQREYRGTGGYGYTF. The CDR3 nucleotides are TGCGCCAGCAGCCAAAGGGAGTACAGGGGTACGGGAGGTTATGGCTACACCTTC.

This clonotype was observed at least ten times. J is TRBJ2-6 and V is TRBV27, with D uncertain. Trimming shortened V by 2 bases and J by 0 bases, and 11 bases separated the two germline ends. The CDR3 has 17 amino acids. Per germline, CDR1 MNHEY and CDR2 SMNVEV (reference sequence). CDR3 bases: TGTGCCAGCAGTTTAAGGGTGTCATTCTCTGGGGCCAACGTCCTGACTTTC. Amino acids: CASSLRVSFSGANVLTF.

This clonotype has ten or more counts. The CDR3 nucleotides read TGCGCCAGCAGCCAAGATCGGAGGGAGGACACCGGGGAGCTGTTTTTT. Translation gives CASSQDRREDTGELFF. The chain is built from TRBV4-3 and TRBJ2-2; D might be TRBD2 (6 bases). Germline V lookup: CDR1 LGHNA, CDR2 YSLEER. The length of the CDR3 is 16 residues. Trimming removed 0 bases at V and 3 bases at J, with 11 bases between.

About this clonotype: Relative to the germline gene, one junction end is altered; a read error may explain this. The rearrangement links TRBV7-6 to TRBJ2-7; 9 bases match TRBD1. The CDR3 extends over 13 amino acids. Germline CDR1 is SGHVS and CDR2 is FNYEAQ. CDR3 DNA: TGTGCCAGCAGCTTCAGGACAGGGGACGAGGAGTACTTC. It yields the protein CASSFRTGDEEYF.

This clonotype was observed many times. V gene TRBV18 combines with J gene TRBJ2-4; 8 bases match TRBD2. The CDR3 is 15 amino acids. Trimming cost V 1 base and J 5 bases; bases outside gene matches: 4. Germline CDR1 reads KGHSH; CDR2 reads LQKENI. CDR3 sequence: CASSPQRGPENIQYF. CDR3 nucleotides: TGTGCCAGCTCACCACAGCGGGGGCCCGAAAACATTCAGTACTTC. Using reference TRBV18 and TRBJ2-4 for the parts outside the CDR3, the full variable domain is NAGVMQNPRHLVRRRGQEARLRCSPMKGHSHVYWYRQLPEEGLKFMVYLQKENIIDESGMPKERFSAEFPKEGPSILRIQQVVRGDSAAYFCASSPQRGPENIQYFGAGTRLSVL.

This clonotype was found many times. The chain uses TRBV12-3 or TRBV12-4 and TRBJ2-3; TRBD2 agrees at 9 bases. CDR3 size: 16 residues. Germline trimming cut 3 bases from V and 2 bases from J; bases unmatched to any gene: 6. The CDR3 sequence is CASSFFLAGHTDTQYF. DNA of the CDR3: TGTGCCAGCAGTTTTTTCCTAGCGGGACACACAGATACGCAGTATTTT.

This clonotype was recorded at least ten times. The chain links TRBV6-5 to TRBJ2-3, with TRBD2 as a possible D gene (6 bases). V lost 2 bases and J lost 4, with 13 bases in between. This CDR3 spans 15 amino acids. Per the germline V gene, CDR1 is MNHEY and CDR2 is SVGAGI. CDR3 in amino acids: CASSYGIGEADTQYF. Written as DNA, the CDR3 is TGTGCCAGCAGTTACGGAATAGGGGAGGCAGATACGCAGTATTTT.

This clonotype showed up many times. The chain uses TRBV7-2 and TRBJ2-2, with a tentative D call TRBD1 (6 bases). CDR3 length: 13 residues. V lost 5 bases, J lost 7 bases, and 11 bases lay in between. Germline CDR1 reads SGHTA; CDR2 reads FQGNSA. This chain's CDR3 is CASSNRVFGELFF. The CDR3 DNA reads TGTGCCAGCAGCAACAGGGTTTTCGGGGAGCTGTTTTTT.

This clonotype has at least ten counts. The chain couples TRBV20-1 to TRBJ1-5; TRBD1 aligns across 11 bases. This CDR3 spans 16 amino acids. The germline gives CDR1 DFQATT, CDR2 SNEGSKA (reference sequence). The ends lost 5 bases at V and 4 bases at J; junction bases unmatched: 10. CDR3 sequence (DNA): TGCAGTGCTCCCACCGGACAGGGGGCCGAAAATCAGCCCCAGCATTTT. Translating it yields CSAPTGQGAENQPQHF.

This clonotype was seen many times. V is TRBV5-1 and J is TRBJ2-2, with D unresolved. This CDR3 region has 15 residues. V lost 6 bases to trimming and J lost 4 bases, with 16 bases between them. The germline V gene encodes CDR1 SGHRS and CDR2 YFSETQ. The CDR3 DNA is TGCGCCAGCAACCCCTCGGGCGGCGTCACCGGGGAGCTGTTTTTT. This encodes CASNPSGGVTGELFF.

This clonotype showed up just a few times. This CDR3 reads CASSWGFRGPKNEQYF. For the CDR3, the DNA is TGTGCCAGCAGTTGGGGATTTCGGGGGCCAAAGAACGAGCAGTACTTC. The chain employs TRBV28 and TRBJ2-7; D may correspond to TRBD1 or TRBD2 (6 bases each). The CDR3 extends over 16 amino acids. Trimming pared 4 bases from V and 5 bases from J, leaving 21 bases between. Looked up from germline, CDR1 is MDHEN and CDR2 is SYDVKM.

Many counts were recorded for this clonotype. The chain links TRBV18 to TRBJ2-7, with 8 nucleotides matching TRBD1. Germline V gene sequence: CDR1 KGHSH, CDR2 LQKENI. The CDR3 extends over 15 amino acids. The ends lost 3 bases at V and 0 bases at J; junction bases unmatched: 4. This CDR3 reads CASSPDRENSYEQYF. The DNA for the CDR3 is TGTGCCAGCTCACCGGACAGGGAGAACTCCTACGAGCAGTACTTC.